These 20 T cell receptor beta chains share one sample of origin, sequenced in a study of blood T cells in healthy people across ages. The second PCR ran about 6 to 12 cycles with a sample-barcoded 5' primer and J-beta primers. MiXCR was run by TCRdb on the 5' RACE reads, yielding one entry per CDR3 protein. This sample has under 800,000 distinct CDR3 sequences, with about 40% found just once. Sequencing was carried out using blood. These TCRs come from an older woman in good health.

The chain couples TRBV6-2 or TRBV6-3 to TRBJ2-1, with TRBD1 matching 8 bases. The ends lost 2 bases at V and 7 bases at J; junction bases unmatched: 13. Germline CDR1 and CDR2: MNHEY and SVGEGT. The CDR3 has 17 amino acids. As DNA, the CDR3 is TGTGCCAGCAGTTACGGGGCCGGGACAGGCCGGTGGAATGAGCAGTTCTTC. This codes for CASSYGAGTGRWNEQFF.

This clonotype was seen only a few times. The chain carries TRBV3-1 and TRBJ2-5; D could derive from TRBD1 or TRBD2 (5 bases each). V was cut by 2 bases and J by 5 bases, with 12 bases left in between. Germline V gives CDR1 LGHDT, CDR2 YNNKEL (reference sequence). The CDR3 length is 14 residues. The DNA of the CDR3 is TGTGCCAGCAGCCAACTCGGGACGGACGAGACCCAGTACTTC. Protein product: CASSQLGTDETQYF.

The V call is TRBV27, the J call TRBJ1-6, with no clear D. V lost 1 base and J 6 bases, leaving 10 bases between the germline ends. The germline CDR1 and CDR2 sequences are MNHEY and SMNVEV (reference sequence). The CDR3 runs 15 residues. The CDR3 region has the DNA TGTGCCAGCAGTTTATTGCCGGTGTCTAATTCACCCCTCCACTTT. As protein: CASSLLPVSNSPLHF.

The chain carries TRBV20-1 and TRBJ2-1; no definite D call. This CDR3 region has 13 residues. The germline CDR1 and CDR2 sequences are DFQATT and SNEGSKA (reference sequence). Between the trimmed V and J ends, which lost 6 bases and 0 bases, there was a span of 9 bases. CDR3: CSAEDVSYNEQFF. Written as DNA, the CDR3 is TGCAGTGCAGAGGACGTCTCCTACAATGAGCAGTTCTTC.

This clonotype was counted a single time. V and J are TRBV2 and TRBJ2-1; 11 bases match TRBD2. With V trimmed by 7 bases and J by 4 bases, 6 bases remained unmatched. This CDR3 is built from 15 residues. CDR1 is SNHLY and CDR2 is FYNNEI in the germline V gene. The CDR3, as DNA: TGTGCCAGCACGGTACTAGCGGGAGCTTACAATGAGCAGTTCTTC. Its protein product is CASTVLAGAYNEQFF.

The chain employs TRBV20-1 and TRBJ2-3; TRBD1 agrees at 7 bases. Germline CDR1 is DFQATT and CDR2 is SNEGSKA (reference sequence). V trimming: 6 bases; J trimming: 1 base; junction bases outside the gene matches: 7. The CDR3 sequence is 14 residues long. CDR3 bases: TGCAGTGCCAGACAGGGCTTCGGCACAGATACGCAGTATTTT. Encoded protein: CSARQGFGTDTQYF.

The chain is built from TRBV29-1 and TRBJ2-7, with D possibly being TRBD1 (5 bases). This CDR3 has 13 amino acids. Trimming stripped 2 bases from V and 3 bases from J, with 11 bases between. In germline, CDR1 is SQVTM, CDR2 ANQGSEA. Here the CDR3 DNA reads TGCAGCGTTGAATCCAGGGCTGGCTACGAGCAGTACTTC. Amino acids: CSVESRAGYEQYF.

V usage is TRBV7-3 and J usage is TRBJ2-2; TRBD1 might be the D (6 bases). Germline V gene sequence: CDR1 SGHTA, CDR2 FQGTGA. Deletions cut 0 bases from V and 4 bases from J, with 9 bases between. This CDR3 has 15 amino acids. CDR3 loop: CASSLTAGVTGELFF. The CDR3 coding sequence is TGTGCCAGCAGCTTAACGGCAGGGGTCACCGGGGAGCTGTTTTTT.

The rearrangement links TRBV12-3 or TRBV12-4 to TRBJ2-1, with TRBD2 as a possible D gene (6 bases). Deletions cut 5 bases from V and 10 bases from J, with 12 bases between. This CDR3 spans 12 amino acids. CDR3 nucleotide sequence: TGTGCCAGCAGTCGGGGGACTTGGGAGCAGTTCTTC. As protein: CASSRGTWEQFF.

The rearrangement uses TRBV10-1 and TRBJ2-3, with 7 positions matching TRBD1. The CDR3 runs to 16 residues. The germline CDR1 and CDR2 sequences are WNHNN and SYGVQD (reference sequence). Trimming cost V 8 bases and J 1 base; bases outside gene matches: 12. For the CDR3, the DNA is TGCGCCAGCTTTACGACAGGGCTGTTGTGCACAGATACGCAGTATTTT. Amino acids: CASFTTGLLCTDTQYF.

The chain uses TRBV29-1 and TRBJ2-3; 14 nucleotides match TRBD2. The CDR3 sequence is 15 residues long. Losses at the gene ends were 4 bases for V and 4 bases for J; bases not matched to a gene: 4. Germline CDR1 is SQVTM and CDR2 is ANQGSEA. The CDR3 sequence is CSVGGTSGGADTQYF. In DNA, the CDR3 is TGCAGCGTTGGGGGGACTAGCGGGGGTGCAGATACGCAGTATTTT.

This clonotype was seen a few times. This chain connects TRBV2 to TRBJ2-5; 9 bases are shared with TRBD1. CDR1 and CDR2 (germline): SNHLY, FYNNEI. V was pared by 7 bases and J by 3 bases, with 9 bases of the junction left unmatched. The CDR3 consists of 15 residues. Written as DNA, the CDR3 is TGTGCCAGCACCACACCGGGACAGGGAAAAGAGACCCAGTACTTC. Protein sequence: CASTTPGQGKETQYF. The full variable domain, in which reference TRBV2 and TRBJ2-5 provide the parts outside the CDR3, is EPEVTQTPSHQVTQMGQEVILRCVPISNHLYFYWYRQILGQKVEFLVSFYNNEISEKSEIFDDQFSVERPDGSNFTLKIRSTKLEDSAMYFCASTTPGQGKETQYFGPGTRLLVL.

A remark on this clonotype: Relative to the germline gene, one junction end is altered; a read error may explain this. The rearrangement links TRBV24-1 to TRBJ2-1, with 14 bases that match TRBD2. Germline V CDR1 and CDR2: KGHDR, SFDVKD. There are 19 residues in the CDR3. CDR3 protein: CATSDPGLAGGALYDEQFF. The DNA for the CDR3 is TGTGCCACCAGTGACCCAGGACTAGCGGGAGGCGCCCTCTACGATGAGCAGTTCTTC.

The chain has TRBV7-3 and TRBJ1-4, with 7 bases fitting TRBD1. This CDR3 is 15 amino acids long. Germline CDR1 reads SGHTA; CDR2 reads FQGTGA. V shed 5 bases and J 5 bases; nucleotides not matched to a gene: 8. CDR3 sequence reads: CASSPRGTENEKLFF. The CDR3, as DNA: TGTGCCAGCAGCCCCCGCGGGACAGAGAATGAAAAACTGTTTTTT. Based on the CDR3 plus reference TRBV7-3 and TRBJ1-4, the full variable domain is GAGVSQTPSNKVTEKGKYVELRCDPISGHTALYWYRQSLGQGPEFLIYFQGTGAADDSGLPNDRFFAVRPEGSVSTLKIQRTERGDSAVYLCASSPRGTENEKLFFGSGTQLSVL.

This clonotype was seen a handful of times. The chain combines TRBV29-1 with TRBJ2-3; possibly TRBD2 for D (6 bases). The CDR3 is 14 amino acids. CDR1 is SQVTM and CDR2 is ANQGSEA in the germline V gene. Trimming removed 0 bases at V and 5 bases at J, with 12 bases between. CDR3: CSVEDPVSGDTQYF. CDR3 in DNA: TGCAGCGTTGAAGATCCGGTTAGCGGAGATACGCAGTATTTT.

This clonotype came up a few times. The chain uses TRBV5-1 and TRBJ2-5; tentatively, D is TRBD2 (5 bases). With 5 bases removed from V and 2 bases from J, the gap between germline ends came to 16 bases. The germline V gene encodes CDR1 SGHRS and CDR2 YFSETQ. CDR3 length: 15 amino acids. This chain's CDR3 is CASSTLSGVQETQYF. The CDR3 nucleotides are TGCGCCAGCAGTACCCTTTCCGGGGTACAAGAGACCCAGTACTTC.

This clonotype turned up a few times. The junction does not match germline at one end; this may be a read error. The rearrangement uses TRBV7-2 and TRBJ2-7; TRBD2 agrees at 8 bases. From germline, CDR1 is SGHTA and CDR2 FQGNSA. This CDR3 region has 15 residues. The CDR3 DNA follows: TGTGCCAGCAGCGTAGCGGCGGGGGGCCCCTACGAGCAGTACTTC. Its protein product is CASSVAAGGPYEQYF.

This clonotype was recorded many times. The CDR3 DNA is TGTGCCAGTATGAGGACTAGCGGGAGTATGGTCGTTGAGACCCAGTACTTC. Translation gives CASMRTSGSMVVETQYF. V gene TRBV4-2 combines with J gene TRBJ2-5, with 13 bases matching TRBD2. V shed 9 bases, J shed 5 bases, and the junction held 15 bases outside the gene matches. The CDR3 sequence is 17 residues long. Germline V gene data show CDR1 as LGHNA and CDR2 as YNFKEQ.

V usage is TRBV12-3 or TRBV12-4 and J usage is TRBJ1-5; D not resolved. V gave up 3 bases and J gave up 3 bases, with 9 bases separating them. The CDR3 is 14 amino acids. The CDR3 DNA reads TGTGCCAGCAGTTTTATGGGTAACAATCAGCCCCAGCATTTT. It yields the protein CASSFMGNNQPQHF.

The V and J genes are TRBV6-5 and TRBJ2-3; 14 bases align to TRBD2. The CDR3 runs to 19 residues. The V gene end was trimmed by 3 bases and the J gene end by 3 bases; junction bases not matched to a gene: 11. Germline CDR1 and CDR2: MNHEY and SVGAGI. This CDR3 is CASSYGGTSGSPVTDTQYF. In nucleotides, the CDR3 is TGTGCCAGCAGTTATGGAGGGACTAGCGGGAGCCCCGTGACAGATACGCAGTATTTT.